This TCR beta chain was sequenced for a study of T cell repertoires in aging, cancer and after chemotherapy. Within the sample, this clonotype is medium-sized. As yet, its antigen is unknown. Amplification of TCR beta used genomic DNA extracted from peripheral blood. A mixed TRB-A/B primer pool amplified rearranged TRB by multiplex touch-down PCR. TCRdb recomputed calls from the multiplex PCR reads with MiXCR, one row per CDR3 protein. The table has about 2,200 distinct CDR3 sequences, 20% to 30% seen once. CDR3 size: 16 residues. The junction had 5 bases not matched to a gene; V was cut back by 4 bases and J by 4 bases. Notes on the study in general: The repertoire data cannot show anything about immunological memory following chemotherapy. Age-matched healthy donors had significantly more diverse, less clonal blood TCR repertoires than untreated cancer patients.

This TCR came from a human donor with a solid tumor. The chain combines TRBV12-3 or TRBV12-4 with TRBJ2-2; the match to TRBD1 covers 11 bases. The sequenced sample consisted of blood. The CDR3 nucleotides read TGTGCCAGCAGTTCACGGACAGGGGGCGGCACCGGGGAGCTGTTTTTT. It specifies CASSSRTGGGTGELFF.